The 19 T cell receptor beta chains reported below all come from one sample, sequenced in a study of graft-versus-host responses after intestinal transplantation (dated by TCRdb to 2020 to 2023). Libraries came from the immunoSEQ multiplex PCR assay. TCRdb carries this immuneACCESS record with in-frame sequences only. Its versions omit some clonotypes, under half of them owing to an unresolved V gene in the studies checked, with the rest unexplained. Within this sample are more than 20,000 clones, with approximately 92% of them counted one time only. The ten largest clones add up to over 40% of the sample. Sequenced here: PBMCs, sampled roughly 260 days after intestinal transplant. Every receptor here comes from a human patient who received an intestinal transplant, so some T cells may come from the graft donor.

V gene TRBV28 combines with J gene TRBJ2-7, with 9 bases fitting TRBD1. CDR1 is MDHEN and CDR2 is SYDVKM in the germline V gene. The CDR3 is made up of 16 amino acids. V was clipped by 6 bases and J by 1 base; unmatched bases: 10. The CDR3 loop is CASSSAGTGKSYEQYF. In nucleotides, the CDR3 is TGTGCCAGCAGCTCCGCCGGGACAGGGAAATCCTACGAGCAGTACTTC.

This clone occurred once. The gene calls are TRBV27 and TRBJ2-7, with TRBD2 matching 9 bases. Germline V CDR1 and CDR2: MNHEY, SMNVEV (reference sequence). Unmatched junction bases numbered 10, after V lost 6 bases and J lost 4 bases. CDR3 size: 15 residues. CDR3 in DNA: TGTGCCAGCAGCACCTTGAGCGGGGGGTTGTACGAGCAGTACTTC. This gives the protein CASSTLSGGLYEQYF.

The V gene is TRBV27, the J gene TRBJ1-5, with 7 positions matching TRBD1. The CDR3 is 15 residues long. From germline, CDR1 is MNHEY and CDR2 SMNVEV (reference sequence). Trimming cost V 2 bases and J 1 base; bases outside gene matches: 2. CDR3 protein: CASSLRGQSNQPQHF. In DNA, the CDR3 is TGTGCCAGCAGTTTAAGGGGACAGAGCAATCAGCCCCAGCATTTT.

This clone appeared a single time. The chain's CDR3 is CASRGVRGGPTDTQYF. CDR3 DNA: TGTGCCAGCAGGGGGGTTAGGGGAGGGCCCACAGATACGCAGTATTTT. This chain connects TRBV28 to TRBJ2-3; 7 bases line up with TRBD2. CDR1 MDHEN and CDR2 SYDVKM come from the germline V gene. The CDR3 contains 16 residues. The V gene end was trimmed by 6 bases and the J gene end by 2 bases; junction bases not matched to a gene: 11. The complete variable domain, with remaining parts taken from reference TRBV28 and TRBJ2-3, reads DVKVTQSSRYLVKRTGEKVFLECVQDMDHENMFWYRQDPGLGLRLIYFSYDVKMKEKGDIPEGYSVSREKKERFSLILESASTNQTSMYLCASRGVRGGPTDTQYFGPGTRLTVL.

This CDR3 reads CASSPRQGWPQETQYF. The CDR3 DNA follows: TGTGCCAGCAGCCCCAGACAGGGGTGGCCTCAAGAGACCCAGTACTTC. The chain combines TRBV13 with TRBJ2-5; 8 bases are a match to TRBD1. V trimming: 5 bases; J trimming: 2 bases; junction bases outside the gene matches: 10. Germline-derived CDR1 and CDR2 are PRHDT and FYEKMQ (reference sequence). This CDR3 is 16 amino acids long.

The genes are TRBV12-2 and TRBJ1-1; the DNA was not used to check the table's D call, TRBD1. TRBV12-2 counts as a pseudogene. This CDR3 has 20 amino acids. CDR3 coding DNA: TGTGCAAGTCGCTTGCCGCAACCTACAGGGGGCGAAAAGGCGGGCACTGAAGCTTTCTTT. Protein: CASRLPQPTGGEKAGTEAFF.

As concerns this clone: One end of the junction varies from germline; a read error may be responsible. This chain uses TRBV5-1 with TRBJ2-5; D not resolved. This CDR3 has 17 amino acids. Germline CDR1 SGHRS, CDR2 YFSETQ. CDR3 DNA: TGCGCCAGCAGTTTGGTTCCTGGACCCAGCGACCAAGAGACCCAGTACTTC. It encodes CASSLVPGPSDQETQYF.

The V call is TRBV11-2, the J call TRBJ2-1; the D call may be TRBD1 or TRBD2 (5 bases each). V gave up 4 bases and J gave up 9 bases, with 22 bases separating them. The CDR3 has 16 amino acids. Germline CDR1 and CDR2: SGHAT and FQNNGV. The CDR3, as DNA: TGTGCCAGCAGCTCTCTCGGCCGTTCGGATGGGGGTGAGCAGTTCTTC. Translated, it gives CASSSLGRSDGGEQFF.

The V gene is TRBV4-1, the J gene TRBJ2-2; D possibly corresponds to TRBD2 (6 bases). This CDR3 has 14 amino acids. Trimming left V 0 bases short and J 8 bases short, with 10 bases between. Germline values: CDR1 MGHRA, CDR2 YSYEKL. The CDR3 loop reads CASSQERGVGELFF. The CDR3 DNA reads TGCGCCAGCAGCCAAGAGCGCGGGGTGGGGGAGCTGTTTTTT.

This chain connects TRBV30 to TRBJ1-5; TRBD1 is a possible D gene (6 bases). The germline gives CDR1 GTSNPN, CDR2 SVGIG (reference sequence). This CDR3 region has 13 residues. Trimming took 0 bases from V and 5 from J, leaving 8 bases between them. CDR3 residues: CAWSVQGDQPQHF. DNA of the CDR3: TGTGCCTGGAGTGTACAGGGAGATCAGCCCCAGCATTTT.

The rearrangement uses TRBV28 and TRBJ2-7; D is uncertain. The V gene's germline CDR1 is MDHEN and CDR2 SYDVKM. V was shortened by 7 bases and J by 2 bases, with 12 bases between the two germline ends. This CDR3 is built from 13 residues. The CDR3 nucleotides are TGTGCCAGCAAGGCTGTGGGGACCTACGAGCAGTACTTC. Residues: CASKAVGTYEQYF.

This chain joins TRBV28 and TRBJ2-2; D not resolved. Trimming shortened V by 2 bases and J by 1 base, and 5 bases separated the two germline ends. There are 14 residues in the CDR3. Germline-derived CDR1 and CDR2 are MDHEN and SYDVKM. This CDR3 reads CASSLGGNTGELFF. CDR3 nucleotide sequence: TGTGCCAGCAGTTTAGGCGGGAACACCGGGGAGCTGTTTTTT.

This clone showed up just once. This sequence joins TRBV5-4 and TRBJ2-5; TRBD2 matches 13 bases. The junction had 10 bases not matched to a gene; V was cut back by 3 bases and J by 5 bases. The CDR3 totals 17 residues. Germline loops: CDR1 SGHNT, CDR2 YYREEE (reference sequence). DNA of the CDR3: TGTGCCAGCAGCTCGTCCGGGACTAGCGGGATTCACGAGACCCAGTACTTC. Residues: CASSSSGTSGIHETQYF.

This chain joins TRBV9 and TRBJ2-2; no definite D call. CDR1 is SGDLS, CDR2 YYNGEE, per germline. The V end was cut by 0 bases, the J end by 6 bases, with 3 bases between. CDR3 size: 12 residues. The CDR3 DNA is TGTGCCAGCAGCGTAGATGCCGGGGAGCTGTTTTTT. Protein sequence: CASSVDAGELFF.

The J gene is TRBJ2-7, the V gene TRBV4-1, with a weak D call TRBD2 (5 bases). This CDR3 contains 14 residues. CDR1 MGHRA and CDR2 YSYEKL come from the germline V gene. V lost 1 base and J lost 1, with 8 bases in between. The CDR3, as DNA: TGCGCCAGCAGCCAAGTCGCGGGTTCCTACGAGCAGTACTTC. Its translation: CASSQVAGSYEQYF.

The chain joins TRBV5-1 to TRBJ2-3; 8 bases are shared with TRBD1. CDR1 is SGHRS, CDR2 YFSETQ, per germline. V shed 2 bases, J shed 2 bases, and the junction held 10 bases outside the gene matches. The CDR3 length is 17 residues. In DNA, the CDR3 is TGCGCCAGCAGCTTAGGGAACAGGGGGTTTACCACAGATACGCAGTATTTT. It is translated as CASSLGNRGFTTDTQYF.

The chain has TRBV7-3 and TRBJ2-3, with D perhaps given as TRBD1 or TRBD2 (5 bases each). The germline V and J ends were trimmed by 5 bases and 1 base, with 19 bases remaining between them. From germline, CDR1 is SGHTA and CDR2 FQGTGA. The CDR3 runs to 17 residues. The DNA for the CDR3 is TGTGCCAGCAGCCCTTGGGGGACGGAGATTGGCACAGATACGCAGTATTTT. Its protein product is CASSPWGTEIGTDTQYF.

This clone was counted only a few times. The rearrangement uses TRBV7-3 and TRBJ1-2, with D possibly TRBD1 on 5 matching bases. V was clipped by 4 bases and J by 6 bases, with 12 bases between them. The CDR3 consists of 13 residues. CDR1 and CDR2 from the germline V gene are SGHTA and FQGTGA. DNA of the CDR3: TGTGCCAGCAGCTCGAGCGGGACTGATGGCTACACCTTC. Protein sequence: CASSSSGTDGYTF.

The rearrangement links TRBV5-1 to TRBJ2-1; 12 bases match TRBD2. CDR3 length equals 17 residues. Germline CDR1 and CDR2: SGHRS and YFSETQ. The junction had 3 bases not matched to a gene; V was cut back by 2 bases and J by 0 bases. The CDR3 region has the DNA TGCGCCAGCAGCTTTGGACTAGCGGGGAGCTCCTACAATGAGCAGTTCTTC. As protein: CASSFGLAGSSYNEQFF.